The 22 T cell receptor beta chains listed next were all sequenced from one sample in a study of cytotoxic CD8 clonotypes in ibrutinib-treated CLL. Sequencing used immunoSEQ multiplex PCR; TCRdb keeps in-frame clones, though not all of them. The sample carries about 130,000 clones, 80% to 85% recorded once. Specimen: PBMCs, collected after 24 months of ibrutinib treatment. The receptors were gathered from a human donor with chronic lymphocytic leukemia.

The V and J genes are TRBV28 and TRBJ1-2; D gene uncertain. CDR3 length: 16 amino acids. V shed 5 bases and J shed 0 bases, with 16 bases lying between them. Germline V gene data show CDR1 as MDHEN and CDR2 as SYDVKM. The CDR3 nucleotides read TGTGCCAGCAGTCCCCCTTGGGGAGAAACTAACTATGGCTACACCTTC. This gives the protein CASSPPWGETNYGYTF.

The chain carries TRBV7-2 and TRBJ1-6, with TRBD1 matching 8 bases. The V gene end was trimmed by 5 bases and the J gene end by 6 bases; junction bases not matched to a gene: 12. The CDR3 is made up of 17 amino acids. Germline loops: CDR1 SGHTA, CDR2 FQGNSA. CDR3 bases: TGTGCCAGCAGCCTCCCCCCCAGACAGGGGCTTAATTCACCCCTCCACTTT. Translated, it gives CASSLPPRQGLNSPLHF.

This chain links TRBV30 with TRBJ1-2; D unclear. V was pared by 1 base and J by 3 bases, with 12 bases between. From germline, CDR1 is GTSNPN and CDR2 SVGIG (reference sequence). The CDR3 consists of 14 residues. The CDR3 spells CAWSDMLGYYGYTF. Here the CDR3 DNA reads TGTGCCTGGAGTGATATGTTAGGTTACTATGGCTACACCTTC. The entire variable domain, with the rest obtained from reference TRBV30 and TRBJ1-2, is as follows: SQTIHQWPATLVQPVGSPLSLECTVEGTSNPNLYWYRQAAGRGLQLLFYSVGIGQISSEVPQNLSASRPQDRQFILSSKKLLLSDSGFYLCAWSDMLGYYGYTFGSGTRLTVV.

The rearrangement uses TRBV7-2 and TRBJ2-7; maybe TRBD1 (7 bases). With 5 bases removed from V and 7 bases from J, the gap between germline ends came to 12 bases. The CDR3 has 12 amino acids. CDR1 SGHTA and CDR2 FQGNSA come from the germline V gene. CDR3 region: CASSRQGGEQYF. DNA for the CDR3: TGTGCCAGCAGCAGACAGGGAGGAGAGCAGTACTTC. Filled out from reference TRBV7-2 and TRBJ2-7, the complete variable domain reads GAGVSQSPSNKVTEKGKDVELRCDPISGHTALYWYRQSLGQGLEFLIYFQGNSAPDKSGLPSDRFSAERTGGSVSTLTIQRTQQEDSAVYLCASSRQGGEQYFGPGTRLTVT.

J is TRBJ1-3 and V is TRBV5-4; TRBD1 is a possible D gene (5 bases). The V end lost 4 bases, the J end lost 3 bases, and 14 bases lay between the germline ends. The germline V gene has CDR1 SGHNT and CDR2 YYREEE (reference sequence). The CDR3 covers 15 residues. CDR3 in amino acids: CASSPAPGDGNTIYF. The CDR3 nucleotides read TGTGCCAGCAGCCCGGCCCCGGGGGATGGAAACACCATATATTTT.

The rearrangement uses TRBV6-1 and TRBJ2-1; 8 bases map to TRBD2. This CDR3 is built from 18 residues. V dropped 0 bases and J dropped 0; count of bases not matched to a gene: 7. Germline CDR1 reads MNHNS; CDR2 reads SASEGT. CDR3 bases: TGTGCCAGCAGTGAAGCAGGTAGCGGGGCGAGCTCCTACAATGAGCAGTTCTTC. As protein: CASSEAGSGASSYNEQFF.

The chain employs TRBV2 and TRBJ1-2, with D possibly TRBD1 on 6 matching bases. This CDR3 region has 12 residues. Germline loops: CDR1 SNHLY, CDR2 FYNNEI. Trimming removed 7 bases at V and 8 bases at J, with 14 bases between. The CDR3 here is CASNLQGRGYTF. In DNA form, the CDR3 reads TGTGCCAGCAATTTACAGGGTAGGGGCTACACCTTC.

This clone was detected a few times. The V gene is TRBV30, the J gene TRBJ2-3; 8 nucleotides align to TRBD2. The V gene end was trimmed by 2 bases and the J gene end by 4 bases; junction bases not matched to a gene: 11. The CDR3 extends over 16 amino acids. CDR1 is GTSNPN, CDR2 SVGIG, per germline (reference sequence). CDR3 in amino acids: CAWSTGLGFGADTQYF. CDR3 DNA sequence: TGTGCCTGGAGTACGGGACTAGGTTTTGGCGCAGATACGCAGTATTTT. Supplemented by reference TRBV30 and TRBJ2-3, the full variable domain reads SQTIHQWPATLVQPVGSPLSLECTVEGTSNPNLYWYRQAAGRGLQLLFYSVGIGQISSEVPQNLSASRPQDRQFILSSKKLLLSDSGFYLCAWSTGLGFGADTQYFGPGTRLTVL.

The chain combines TRBV5-8 with TRBJ1-3; the D gene is possibly TRBD1 (5 bases). V was pared by 0 bases and J by 1 base, with 8 bases between. CDR3 length: 15 residues. Germline V lookup: CDR1 SGHTS, CDR2 YDEGEE. CDR3: CASSLDGTSGNTIYF. The DNA of the CDR3 is TGTGCCAGCAGCTTGGACGGGACGTCTGGAAACACCATATATTTT.

V and J are TRBV10-3 and TRBJ2-3, with a possible D match to TRBD1 (6 bases). The length of the CDR3 is 12 residues. V was clipped by 8 bases and J by 3 bases, with 9 bases between them. Germline loops: CDR1 ENHRY, CDR2 SYGVKD. In DNA form, the CDR3 reads TGTGCCATCGCTCAGGGGACAGATACGCAGTATTTT. Translation: CAIAQGTDTQYF.

V and J are TRBV21-1 and TRBJ2-1; the D call in the table, TRBD1, was not verified against the DNA. TRBV21-1 is flagged as a pseudogene. This CDR3 contains 17 residues. The CDR3 coding sequence is TGTGCCAGCGGATGCTCAGGACAGACCCCATCCTACAATGAGCAGTTCTTC. Protein: CASGCSGQTPSYNEQFF.

The chain combines TRBV7-3 with TRBJ2-1, with unresolved D. Germline V CDR1 and CDR2: SGHTA, FQGTGA. Trimming cost V 5 bases and J 6 bases, with 20 bases left between them. This CDR3 has 16 residues. CDR3 in amino acids: CASSELPHSGRNEQFF. The CDR3 DNA reads as TGTGCCAGCAGCGAACTTCCCCACTCCGGACGCAATGAGCAGTTCTTC.

The chain recombines TRBV29-1 with TRBJ2-7; 7 bases align to TRBD1. The CDR3 sequence is 14 residues long. Germline-derived CDR1 and CDR2 are SQVTM and ANQGSEA. V trimming: 6 bases; J trimming: 4 bases; junction bases outside the gene matches: 12. DNA of the CDR3: TGCAGCGTCTTAGTCAGGACAGGACGTTACGAGCAGTACTTC. This encodes CSVLVRTGRYEQYF.

About this clone itself: The junction departs from the called germline gene at one end, perhaps through a read error. Other DNA variants within this sample encode the same CDR3. The chain has TRBV7-2 and TRBJ1-2, with a possible D match to TRBD1 (5 bases). Germline V gives CDR1 SGHTA, CDR2 FQGNSA. This CDR3 is 15 amino acids long. CDR3 sequence (DNA): TGTGCCAGCAGCATTCGACAGAGAGAGAACTACGGCTACACCTTC. Its protein is CASSIRQRENYGYTF.

V gene TRBV7-9 combines with J gene TRBJ1-2; TRBD1 agrees at 7 bases. The CDR3 is 15 residues long. V shed 4 bases and J 8 bases; nucleotides not matched to a gene: 13. Per the germline V gene, CDR1 is SEHNR and CDR2 is FQNEAQ (reference sequence). CDR3 sequence: CASSSHLQTGSGYTF. In DNA form, the CDR3 reads TGTGCCAGCAGCTCACATCTCCAGACAGGGTCCGGCTACACCTTC.

The chain employs TRBV9 and TRBJ1-2, with 9 bases matching TRBD1. Trimming cost V 0 bases and J 3 bases; bases outside gene matches: 3. This CDR3 is 15 amino acids long. Germline assignment: CDR1 SGDLS and CDR2 YYNGEE. In DNA form, the CDR3 reads TGTGCCAGCAGCGTAGGACAGGGGGGAGACTATGGCTACACCTTC. This translates into CASSVGQGGDYGYTF.

This chain links TRBV18 with TRBJ2-7; 7 bases match TRBD1. The CDR3 is made up of 13 amino acids. CDR1 and CDR2 from the germline V gene are KGHSH and LQKENI. V gave up 6 bases and J gave up 1 base; unmatched junction bases: 3. The CDR3 nucleotides read TGTGCCAGCTCCCGACAGGGTTCCTACGAGCAGTACTTC. Amino acids: CASSRQGSYEQYF. Full variable domain (outside the CDR3, taken from reference TRBV18 and TRBJ2-7): NAGVMQNPRHLVRRRGQEARLRCSPMKGHSHVYWYRQLPEEGLKFMVYLQKENIIDESGMPKERFSAEFPKEGPSILRIQQVVRGDSAAYFCASSRQGSYEQYFGPGTRLTVT.

This sequence joins TRBV11-2 and TRBJ1-2; 8 bases match TRBD1. Germline CDR1 reads SGHAT; CDR2 reads FQNNGV. After removal of 2 bases from V and 4 bases from J, the junction contained 15 bases not matched to a gene. The CDR3 loop spans 18 amino acids. The CDR3 DNA is TGTGCCAGCAGCTTAATAAGGACAGGGATTCGGGGGACCTATGGCTACACCTTC. This codes for CASSLIRTGIRGTYGYTF.

The chain recombines TRBV19 with TRBJ2-2, with D possibly TRBD2 on 5 matching bases. The CDR3 sequence is 15 residues long. The ends were cut back, 5 bases at V and 2 bases at J, with 12 bases in the middle. From germline, CDR1 is LNHDA and CDR2 SQIVND (reference sequence). The CDR3 DNA reads as TGTGCCAGTAGTGAGCGGCCCTTTAACACCGGGGAGCTGTTTTTT. Translated, it gives CASSERPFNTGELFF.

The J gene is TRBJ1-3, the V gene TRBV30, with 7 bases identical to TRBD1. The V gene end was trimmed by 5 bases and the J gene end by 2 bases; junction bases not matched to a gene: 6. The CDR3 is 14 residues long. The germline gives CDR1 GTSNPN, CDR2 SVGIG (reference sequence). The CDR3 bases are TGTGCCTGGTCGCAGGGGGTGCCTGGAAACACCATATATTTT. It specifies CAWSQGVPGNTIYF.

Concerning this clone: Relative to the germline gene, one junction end is altered; a read error may explain this. This sequence joins TRBV7-6 and TRBJ2-3, with a weak D call TRBD2 (6 bases). Germline CDR1 is SGHVS and CDR2 is FNYEAQ. The CDR3 spans 14 residues. In DNA form, the CDR3 reads TGTGCCAGCAGCGTAGCGGTGGGGACAGATACGCAGTATTTT. It codes for CASSVAVGTDTQYF.

The CDR3 protein is CSARSGYEQYF. The CDR3 DNA reads as TGCAGTGCGCGGTCTGGCTACGAGCAGTACTTC. The chain uses TRBV20-1 and TRBJ2-7, with unresolved D. This CDR3 is 11 amino acids long. CDR1 is DFQATT and CDR2 is SNEGSKA in the germline V gene (reference sequence). The ends were cut back, 6 bases at V and 3 bases at J, with 9 bases in the middle.